Below, 27 T cell receptor beta chains from the same sample are listed, as sequenced in a study of blood T cell repertoires in COVID-19. TCRdb's copy holds only in-frame clones and misses some; the assay was immunoSEQ multiplex PCR. The sample carries fewer than 300,000 clones, nearly 90% recorded once. Source material: peripheral blood. All receptors come from a man aged 18-30 years with active or convalescent COVID-19.

V gene TRBV6-6 combines with J gene TRBJ1-5; no clear D. Germline V CDR1 and CDR2: MNHNY, SVGAGI (reference sequence). V lost 4 bases and J 3 bases, leaving 16 bases between the germline ends. The CDR3 contains 16 residues. The CDR3 here is CASSSPPLAPNQPQHF. In DNA form, the CDR3 reads TGTGCCAGCAGTTCCCCACCGCTTGCGCCCAATCAGCCCCAGCATTTT.

The rearrangement joins TRBV5-1 to TRBJ2-5; 11 bases map to TRBD2. V lost 4 bases and J lost 5; bases outside the gene matches: 4. Germline V CDR1 and CDR2: SGHRS, YFSETQ. The CDR3 has 14 amino acids. In DNA, the CDR3 is TGCGCCAGCAGCGGATCTAGCGGGGGGGAGACCCAGTACTTC. Translated: CASSGSSGGETQYF.

The chain carries TRBV7-2 and TRBJ1-2; D not certain. The ends were cut back, 4 bases at V and 2 bases at J, with 11 bases in the middle. The CDR3 totals 14 residues. CDR1 is SGHTA, CDR2 FQGNSA, per germline. The CDR3 DNA follows: TGTGCCAGCAGCTCTCGTACTGCCAACTATGGCTACACCTTC. Protein product: CASSSRTANYGYTF. The variable domain in full, with the rest retrieved from reference TRBV7-2 and TRBJ1-2, is GAGVSQSPSNKVTEKGKDVELRCDPISGHTALYWYRQSLGQGLEFLIYFQGNSAPDKSGLPSDRFSAERTGGSVSTLTIQRTQQEDSAVYLCASSSRTANYGYTFGSGTRLTVV.

The sample holds one count of this clone. V and J are TRBV7-3 and TRBJ1-1; no clear D. Germline V gene data show CDR1 as SGHTA and CDR2 as FQGTGA. The germline V and J ends were trimmed by 5 bases and 3 bases, with 13 bases remaining between them. The CDR3 runs 14 residues. The CDR3 DNA is TGTGCCAGCAGCCCTGCTGGCAGGTACACTGAAGCTTTCTTT. It is translated as CASSPAGRYTEAFF.

V gene TRBV5-1 combines with J gene TRBJ1-1; weak D call: TRBD1 (5 bases). The CDR3 is 14 residues long. Germline lookup yields CDR1 SGHRS and CDR2 YFSETQ. V was shortened by 4 bases and J by 5 bases, with 15 bases between the two germline ends. The CDR3, as DNA: TGCGCCAGCAGCAAGGGCAGGGTCCCTACTGAAGCTTTCTTT. As protein: CASSKGRVPTEAFF.

J is TRBJ1-6 and V is TRBV19; TRBD1 agrees at 7 bases. V trimming: 2 bases; J trimming: 9 bases; junction bases outside the gene matches: 19. Germline CDR1 is LNHDA and CDR2 is SQIVND (reference sequence). This CDR3 contains 19 residues. CDR3 sequence (DNA): TGTGCCAGTAGTATATTCCACACTGCGACAGGGTCGAAAAGTTCACCCCTCCACTTT. Protein product: CASSIFHTATGSKSSPLHF.

V usage is TRBV12-3 or TRBV12-4 and J usage is TRBJ1-2, with 9 bases matching TRBD1. The V gene end was trimmed by 6 bases and the J gene end by 7 bases; junction bases not matched to a gene: 3. The CDR3 runs to 12 residues. DNA of the CDR3: TGTGCCAGCAGGGGACAGGGCGGTGGCTACACCTTC. Its protein product is CASRGQGGGYTF.

The chain uses TRBV5-4 and TRBJ2-2, with 8 bases identical to TRBD2. CDR3 length: 15 amino acids. CDR1 and CDR2 (germline): SGHNT, YYREEE (reference sequence). V trimming: 4 bases; J trimming: 5 bases; junction bases outside the gene matches: 7. CDR3 sequence (DNA): TGTGCCAGCAGCAGCCGGGGGGGGCGGACCGGGGAGCTGTTTTTT. This encodes CASSSRGGRTGELFF.

CDR3 amino acids: CASSAQGVSGTEAFF. CDR3 nucleotide sequence: TGTGCCAGCAGTGCGCAGGGGGTATCGGGCACTGAAGCTTTCTTT. The genes are TRBV2 and TRBJ1-1; 7 bases are a match to TRBD1. The CDR3 is made up of 15 amino acids. V lost 4 bases and J lost 4; bases outside the gene matches: 9. Germline V lookup: CDR1 SNHLY, CDR2 FYNNEI.

The chain joins TRBV6-4 to TRBJ2-5; TRBD2 agrees at 13 bases. Germline V gives CDR1 MRHNA, CDR2 SNTAGT. The CDR3 runs to 16 residues. The V and J ends lost 7 bases and 5 bases, in that order; junction bases with no gene match: 10. The CDR3 region is CASTSRGTSGVETQYF. The CDR3 DNA reads TGTGCCAGCACCTCACGGGGGACTAGCGGGGTGGAGACCCAGTACTTC.

The chain combines TRBV7-8 with TRBJ2-7; 9 bases agree with TRBD2. With 6 bases clipped from V and 7 bases from J, the junction kept 13 bases outside the gene matches. Germline values: CDR1 SGHVS, CDR2 FQNEAQ. This CDR3 spans 15 amino acids. CDR3 loop: CASSALGLATKEQYF. The CDR3 region has the DNA TGTGCCAGCAGTGCCCTGGGACTAGCCACTAAAGAGCAGTACTTC.

The V call is TRBV10-2, the J call TRBJ1-2; weak D call: TRBD1 (5 bases). The V gene lost 6 bases and the J gene lost 2 bases, with 10 bases spanning the gap. Germline V gives CDR1 WSHSY, CDR2 SAAADI. This CDR3 has 13 residues. The CDR3 coding sequence is TGCGCCAGCAGGCAAACAGGCAACTATGGCTACACCTTC. This translates into CASRQTGNYGYTF.

The chain couples TRBV9 to TRBJ2-3; TRBD1 aligns across 7 bases. Germline V gene data show CDR1 as SGDLS and CDR2 as YYNGEE. V lost 0 bases to trimming and J lost 1 base; unmatched junction nucleotides: 5. The CDR3 spans 16 residues. This CDR3 is CASSVGTGAGTDTQYF. The CDR3 nucleotides are TGTGCCAGCAGCGTAGGAACAGGGGCTGGCACAGATACGCAGTATTTT.

The chain combines TRBV6-4 with TRBJ2-2; 8 bases line up with TRBD2. Looked up from germline, CDR1 is MRHNA and CDR2 is SNTAGT. The junction had 12 bases not matched to a gene; V was cut back by 2 bases and J by 1 base. The CDR3 length is 19 residues. Here the CDR3 reads CASSDPTLVAGLNTGELFF. The CDR3 region has the DNA TGTGCCAGCAGTGACCCCACCCTGGTAGCGGGGCTGAACACCGGGGAGCTGTTTTTT.

V usage is TRBV29-1 and J usage is TRBJ2-2; D gene uncertain. Germline assignment: CDR1 SQVTM and CDR2 ANQGSEA. The CDR3 sequence is 11 residues long. The V and J ends lost 5 bases and 9 bases respectively, with 10 bases between them. In DNA, the CDR3 is TGCAGCGTTTTCACGTACAGGGAGCTGTTTTTT. Encoded protein: CSVFTYRELFF.

V is TRBV6-2 or TRBV6-3 and J is TRBJ2-3; tentatively, D is TRBD2 (5 bases). The CDR3 extends over 18 amino acids. Trimming took off 6 bases at V and 0 bases at J, with 22 bases between the two ends. From germline, CDR1 is MNHEY and CDR2 SVGEGT. CDR3 nucleotides: TGTGCCAGCAGCCTACCCTACCGCCAGGACTCCAGCACAGATACGCAGTATTTT. Its protein is CASSLPYRQDSSTDTQYF.

The chain recombines TRBV9 with TRBJ1-1; no clear D. The CDR3 is 14 amino acids. Trimming cost V 0 bases and J 2 bases, with 8 bases left between them. Germline V CDR1 and CDR2: SGDLS, YYNGEE. CDR3 region: CASSVAEGNTEAFF. CDR3 DNA sequence: TGTGCCAGCAGCGTAGCGGAGGGTAACACTGAAGCTTTCTTT.

As concerns this clone: A junction boundary mismatches the germline segment, possibly from a read error. CDR3 coding DNA: TGTGCCAGCAGCCAAGTACCTGGACAGGGCTCCCACGAGCAGTACTTC. Residues: CASSQVPGQGSHEQYF. This sequence joins TRBV14 and TRBJ2-7; 8 nucleotides line up with TRBD1. The length of the CDR3 is 16 residues. Germline CDR1 reads SGHDN; CDR2 reads FVKESK.

This clone appeared a few times. V gene TRBV3-1 (or the pseudogene TRBV3-2) combines with J gene TRBJ1-6; D is possibly TRBD1 (6 bases). V was clipped by 2 bases and J by 9 bases, with 11 bases between them. CDR1 and CDR2 from the germline V gene are LGHDT and YNNKEL (reference sequence). The CDR3 sequence is 14 residues long. For the CDR3, the DNA is TGTGCCAGCAGCCAATCAGGGGTTGGTTCACCCCTCCACTTT. Residues: CASSQSGVGSPLHF.

V usage is TRBV7-2 and J usage is TRBJ1-2, with 9 bases identical to TRBD1. CDR1 and CDR2 (germline): SGHTA, FQGNSA. CDR3 length equals 15 residues. The ends lost 1 base at V and 5 bases at J; junction bases unmatched: 5. CDR3 nucleotide sequence: TGTGCCAGCAGCTTAGGGGGACAGGGAGGGTATGGCTACACCTTC. It is translated as CASSLGGQGGYGYTF.

This chain uses TRBV27 with TRBJ2-2, with TRBD1 matching over 7 bases. J lost 4 bases, V lost 1 base, and 3 bases had no gene match. Germline values: CDR1 MNHEY, CDR2 SMNVEV (reference sequence). This CDR3 has 15 residues. The CDR3 region is CASSLLTGRTGELFF. Here the CDR3 DNA reads TGTGCCAGCAGTTTATTGACAGGGCGCACCGGGGAGCTGTTTTTT.

This chain uses TRBV9 with TRBJ1-1; the D gene is possibly TRBD1 (5 bases). CDR3 length: 14 residues. Trimming took 4 bases from V and 3 from J, leaving 13 bases between them. Germline lookup yields CDR1 SGDLS and CDR2 YYNGEE. CDR3 nucleotide sequence: TGTGCCAGCAGCTATGGGGCATGGGACACTGAAGCTTTCTTT. It encodes CASSYGAWDTEAFF.

The chain combines TRBV7-8 with TRBJ1-5, with no clear D. Germline CDR1 and CDR2: SGHVS and FQNEAQ. CDR3 length: 17 residues. The V and J ends lost 1 base and 2 bases respectively, with 15 bases between them. This chain's CDR3 is CASSLGQRLAGNQPQHF. CDR3 DNA sequence: TGTGCCAGCAGCTTAGGTCAGCGACTAGCGGGCAATCAGCCCCAGCATTTT.

J is TRBJ2-7 and V is TRBV5-6; 8 bases map to TRBD1. The CDR3 has 16 amino acids. Trimming at V came to 1 base and at J to 6 bases, leaving 12 bases not matched to a gene. In germline, CDR1 is SGHDT, CDR2 YYEEEE. The chain's CDR3 is CASSLSLGRGLSEQYF. The CDR3 DNA reads TGTGCCAGCAGCTTGTCGCTCGGCAGGGGGCTTTCCGAGCAGTACTTC.

V is TRBV5-6 and J is TRBJ2-6; D not resolved. From germline, CDR1 is SGHDT and CDR2 YYEEEE. V dropped 5 bases and J dropped 4 bases, with 7 bases sitting between them. The CDR3 is 13 residues long. CDR3 in DNA: TGTGCCAGCAGTGTTCCGGGGGCCAACGTCCTGACTTTC. This translates into CASSVPGANVLTF.

This clone has a single count. The chain has TRBV5-4 and TRBJ1-1, with TRBD1 matching 10 bases. Losses at the gene ends were 4 bases for V and 7 bases for J; bases not matched to a gene: 10. The germline CDR1 and CDR2 sequences are SGHNT and YYREEE (reference sequence). CDR3 length: 15 amino acids. CDR3: CASSIPGQGPIEAFF. In DNA, the CDR3 is TGTGCCAGCAGCATTCCGGGACAGGGGCCAATTGAAGCTTTCTTT. Full variable domain (remainder filled in from reference TRBV5-4 and TRBJ1-1): ETGVTQSPTHLIKTRGQQVTLRCSSQSGHNTVSWYQQALGQGPQFIFQYYREEENGRGNFPPRFSGLQFPNYSSELNVNALELDDSALYLCASSIPGQGPIEAFFGQGTRLTVV.

This clone was detected only once. The rearrangement links TRBV11-2 to TRBJ2-1; 9 bases map to TRBD2. The CDR3 sequence is 15 residues long. The V and J ends lost 1 base and 9 bases, in that order; junction bases with no gene match: 7. Looked up from germline, CDR1 is SGHAT and CDR2 is FQNNGV. For the CDR3, the DNA is TGTGCCAGCAGCTTAGTGGTAGCGGGGGTGACTGAGCAGTTCTTC. It translates to CASSLVVAGVTEQFF.